This TCR beta chain was recorded in a study of cytomegalovirus exposure and HLA in healthy donors. Concerning this clone itself: Its specificity is not known.

The study, taken as a whole, reports: Follow-up analysis seemed to connect common viral pathogens with several of the most significant clusters identified. Some highly shared sequence variants likely arose as a pipeline artifact.

Use of 60 Vbeta and 13 Jbeta primers characterized the PCR. Repertoires were generated with immunoSEQ multiplex PCR, while TCRdb's copy carries only in-frame clones and drops some. Of more than 75,000 clones listed, approximately 79% are singletons. The material sequenced was PBMCs. The TCR was taken from a woman aged 40 to 55 in good health and CMV-seronegative.

CDR3 amino acids: CASSTTPRGSLSPLHF. Written as DNA, the CDR3 is TGTGCCAGTAGTACAACCCCTAGAGGGTCGCTTTCACCCCTCCACTTT. The rearrangement joins TRBV19 to TRBJ1-6; no reliable D call. The CDR3 spans 16 residues. V was clipped by 4 bases and J by 9 bases, with 19 bases between them. The V gene's germline CDR1 is LNHDA and CDR2 SQIVND (reference sequence).